The 4 T cell receptor beta chains below all came from one sample that was sequenced in a study of T cells in localized non-small cell lung cancer (dated by TCRdb to 2018 to 2021). Libraries were built with the immunoSEQ multiplex PCR assay. This is the immuneACCESS table as TCRdb keeps it, with only in-frame sequences that have V and J called. A part of the clones is gone; compared with another copy, unresolved V genes explain less than half, and the rest is unexplained. Here the sample has tens of thousands of clones; 80% occur a single time. The biggest ten clones account for about a tenth of the sample. This specimen consisted of peripheral blood, obtained before any cancer treatment. The receptors stem from a female donor of 60 years or more with stage I lung adenocarcinoma.

The chain joins TRBV7-2 to TRBJ1-2; D remains ambiguous. V dropped 4 bases and J dropped 0 bases, with 3 bases sitting between them. Germline assignment: CDR1 SGHTA and CDR2 FQGNSA. The CDR3 is 12 residues long. The CDR3, as DNA: TGTGCCAGCAGCTCTACTAACTATGGCTACACCTTC. It translates to CASSSTNYGYTF.

This chain connects TRBV7-2 to TRBJ2-3; D is perhaps TRBD2 (6 bases). The CDR3 consists of 15 residues. Germline V lookup: CDR1 SGHTA, CDR2 FQGNSA. Trimming removed 7 bases from V and 2 bases from J, with 16 bases in between. As DNA, the CDR3 is TGTGCCAGCAAGGGGCATTCGGGACTCACAGATACGCAGTATTTT. Its translation: CASKGHSGLTDTQYF.

The chain carries TRBV6-6 and TRBJ1-1; D is undetermined. The CDR3 runs to 11 residues. Germline V gene lookup returns CDR1 MNHNY and CDR2 SVGAGI (reference sequence). The V end lost 6 bases, the J end lost 7 bases, and 9 bases lay between the germline ends. CDR3 loop: CASSLRHEAFF. CDR3 DNA sequence: TGTGCCAGCAGCCTCCGACATGAAGCTTTCTTT.

The rearrangement uses TRBV2 and TRBJ2-1, with D possibly being TRBD2 (7 bases). The germline V gene encodes CDR1 SNHLY and CDR2 FYNNEI. The CDR3 has 14 amino acids. V gave up 7 bases and J gave up 6 bases, with 16 bases separating them. The CDR3 sequence is CASTRGARINEQFF. As DNA, the CDR3 is TGTGCCAGCACCCGGGGGGCCAGAATCAATGAGCAGTTCTTC.